This TCR beta chain stems from a study of CD8+ T cells in alopecia areata. Turning to the study itself: Patients in the treated group were given tofacitinib by mouth, 5 to 10 mg twice a day. Regarding the study as a whole: Affected lesional scalp, above all in alopecia totalis/universalis, was more clonal than normal scalp. Mice gave a clearer picture of TCR sharing than patients did, possibly for HLA-related reasons.

Germline CDR1 reads SGDLS; CDR2 reads YYNGEE. CDR3 size: 13 residues. V dropped 3 bases and J dropped 6 bases, with 9 bases sitting between them. The researchers isolated CD4+ and CD8+ T cells from PBMCs by sorting. This clone was detected a few times. Its antigen is still unknown. Extraction and reverse transcription of RNA yielded cDNA as the sequencing template. Assay used: immunoSEQ multiplex PCR; TCRdb lists only in-frame clones, some missing. The sample contains approximately 65,000 clones, around 49% of which appear only once. The specimen comprised CD8+ T cells sorted from blood, sampled at week 0. The clonotype was recovered from a human donor with alopecia areata. The chain recombines TRBV9 with TRBJ2-2, with D unresolved. This CDR3 is CASSGVGAGELFF. CDR3 DNA: TGTGCCAGCAGCGGCGTAGGTGCCGGGGAGCTGTTTTTT.